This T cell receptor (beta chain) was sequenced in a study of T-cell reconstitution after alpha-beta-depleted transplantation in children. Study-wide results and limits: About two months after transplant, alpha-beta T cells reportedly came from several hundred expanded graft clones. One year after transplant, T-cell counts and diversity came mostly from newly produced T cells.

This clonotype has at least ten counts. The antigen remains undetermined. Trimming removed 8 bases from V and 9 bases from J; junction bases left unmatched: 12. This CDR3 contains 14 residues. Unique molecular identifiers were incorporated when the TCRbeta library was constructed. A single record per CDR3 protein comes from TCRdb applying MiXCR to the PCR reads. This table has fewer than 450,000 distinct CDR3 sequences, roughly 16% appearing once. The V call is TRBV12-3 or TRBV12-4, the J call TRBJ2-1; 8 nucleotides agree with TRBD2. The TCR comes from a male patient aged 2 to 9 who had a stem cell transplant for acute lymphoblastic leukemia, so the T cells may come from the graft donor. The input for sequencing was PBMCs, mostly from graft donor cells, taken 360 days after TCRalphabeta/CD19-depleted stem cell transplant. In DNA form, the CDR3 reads TGTGCCAGCGCCGAGTTCTCCGGGAGGGGTGAGCAGTTCTTC. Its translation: CASAEFSGRGEQFF.